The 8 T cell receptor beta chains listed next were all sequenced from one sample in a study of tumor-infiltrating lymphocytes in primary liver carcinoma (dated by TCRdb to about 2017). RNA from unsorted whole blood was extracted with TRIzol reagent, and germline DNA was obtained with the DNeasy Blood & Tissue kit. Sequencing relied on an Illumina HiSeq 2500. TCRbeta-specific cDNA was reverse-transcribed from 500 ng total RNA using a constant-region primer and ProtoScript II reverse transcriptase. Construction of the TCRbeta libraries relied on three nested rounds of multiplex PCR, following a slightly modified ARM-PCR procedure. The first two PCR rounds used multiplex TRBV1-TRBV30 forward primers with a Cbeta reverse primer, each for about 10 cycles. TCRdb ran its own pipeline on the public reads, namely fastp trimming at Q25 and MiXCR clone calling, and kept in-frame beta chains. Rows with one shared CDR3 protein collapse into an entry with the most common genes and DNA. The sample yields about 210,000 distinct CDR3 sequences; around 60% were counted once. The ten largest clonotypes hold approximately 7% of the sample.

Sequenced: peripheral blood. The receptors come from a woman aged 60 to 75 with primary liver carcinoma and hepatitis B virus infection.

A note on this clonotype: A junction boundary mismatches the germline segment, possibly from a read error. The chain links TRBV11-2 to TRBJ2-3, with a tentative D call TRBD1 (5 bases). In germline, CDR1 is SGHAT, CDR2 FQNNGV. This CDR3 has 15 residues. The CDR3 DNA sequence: TGTGCCAGCTGCCCTAGGTGGTCTTTGACAGATAAGCAGTATTTT. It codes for CASCPRWSLTDKQYF.

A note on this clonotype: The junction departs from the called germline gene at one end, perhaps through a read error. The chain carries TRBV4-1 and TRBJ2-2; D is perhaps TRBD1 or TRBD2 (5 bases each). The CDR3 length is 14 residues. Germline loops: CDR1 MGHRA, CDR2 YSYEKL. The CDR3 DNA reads TGCGTCAGCAGGCCGGGGCAGGGCACCGGGGAGCTGTTTTTT. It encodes CVSRPGQGTGELFF.

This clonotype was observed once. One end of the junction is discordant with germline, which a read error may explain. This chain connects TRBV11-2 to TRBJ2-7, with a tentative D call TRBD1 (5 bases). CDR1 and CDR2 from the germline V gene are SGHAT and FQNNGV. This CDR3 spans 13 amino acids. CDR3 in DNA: TGTGCCAGCAGTTCCCGAACAGGCTACAAGCAGTACTTC. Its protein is CASSSRTGYKQYF.

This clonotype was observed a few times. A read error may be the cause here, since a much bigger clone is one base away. Here the CDR3 DNA reads TGTGCCAGCAGATTCGGAGCGGGAAGGCCTGAGACCCAGTACTTC. As protein: CASRFGAGRPETQYF. The J gene is TRBJ2-5, the V gene TRBV12-3 or TRBV12-4; TRBD2 matches at 7 bases. Losses at the gene ends were 6 bases for V and 5 bases for J; bases not matched to a gene: 12. The CDR3 runs 15 residues.

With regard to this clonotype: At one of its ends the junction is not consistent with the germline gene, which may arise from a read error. The CDR3: CASSFGTWGPDTQYF. Written as DNA, the CDR3 is TGTGCCAGCAGCTTCGGGACATGGGGCCCAGATACTCAGTATTTT. J is TRBJ2-3 and V is TRBV7-8, with D perhaps matching TRBD1 (6 bases). There are 15 residues in the CDR3. CDR1 SGHVS and CDR2 FQNEAQ come from the germline V gene.

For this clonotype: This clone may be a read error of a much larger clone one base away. CDR3: CSVGTSARYVQYF. The DNA of the CDR3 is TGCAGCGTGGGGACCTCCGCTCGGTACGTGCAGTACTTC. The chain uses TRBV29-1 and TRBJ2-7, with D tentatively TRBD1 or TRBD2 (5 bases each). Germline lookup yields CDR1 SQVTM and CDR2 ANQGSEA. The CDR3 contains 13 residues.

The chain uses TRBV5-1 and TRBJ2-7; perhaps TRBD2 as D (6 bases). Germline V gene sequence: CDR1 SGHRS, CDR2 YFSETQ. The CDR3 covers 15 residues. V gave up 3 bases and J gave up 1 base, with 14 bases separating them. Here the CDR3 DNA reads TGCGCCAGCAGCTGGCAGGGTAGCGGATCCTACGAGCAGTACTTC. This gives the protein CASSWQGSGSYEQYF. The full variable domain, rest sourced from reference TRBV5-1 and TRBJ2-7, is KAGVTQTPRYLIKTRGQQVTLSCSPISGHRSVSWYQQTPGQGLQFLFEYFSETQRNKGNFPGRFSGRQFSNSRSEMNVSTLELGDSALYLCASSWQGSGSYEQYFGPGTRLTVT.

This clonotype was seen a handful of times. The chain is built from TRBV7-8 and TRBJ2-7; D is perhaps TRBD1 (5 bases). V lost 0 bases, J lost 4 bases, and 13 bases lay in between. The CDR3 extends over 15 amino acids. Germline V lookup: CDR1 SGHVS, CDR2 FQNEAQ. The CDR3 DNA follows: TGTGCCAGCAGCTTAGCGCAGGGAAGGGGATACGAGCAGTACTTC. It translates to CASSLAQGRGYEQYF.